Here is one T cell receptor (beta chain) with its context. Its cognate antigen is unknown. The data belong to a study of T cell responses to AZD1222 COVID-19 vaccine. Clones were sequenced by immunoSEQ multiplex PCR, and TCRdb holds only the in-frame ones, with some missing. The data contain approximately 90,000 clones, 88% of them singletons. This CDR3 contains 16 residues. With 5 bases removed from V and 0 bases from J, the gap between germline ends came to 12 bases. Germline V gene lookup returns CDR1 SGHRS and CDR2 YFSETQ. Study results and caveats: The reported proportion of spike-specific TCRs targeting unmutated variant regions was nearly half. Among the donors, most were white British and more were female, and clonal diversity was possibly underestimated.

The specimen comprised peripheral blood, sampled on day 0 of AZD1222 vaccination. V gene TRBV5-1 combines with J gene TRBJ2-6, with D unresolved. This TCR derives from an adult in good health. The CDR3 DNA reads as TGCGCCAGCAGTGAGTTAGGATTCTCTGGGGCCAACGTCCTGACTTTC. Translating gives CASSELGFSGANVLTF.